These 2 T cell receptor beta chains originate from one sample sequenced in a study of CD4 T cells in relation to SARS-CoV-2 and coronaviruses. The data were produced by immunoSEQ multiplex PCR, yet TCRdb's version contains in-frame clones alone and is incomplete. The sample holds 30,000 to 45,000 clones, 77% seen once. No antigens are known for them. The sample was memory CD4+ T cells from PBMCs, cultured in vitro. These receptors were collected from an adult with COVID-19.

This clone has only a few counts. The CDR3 loop is CATSESGGGIQYF. Written as DNA, the CDR3 is TGTGCCACCAGTGAGTCGGGGGGGGGCATTCAGTACTTC. The chain links TRBV24-1 to TRBJ2-4; TRBD2 matches 8 bases. Germline V CDR1 and CDR2: KGHDR, SFDVKD. This CDR3 is built from 13 residues. The V segment lost 4 bases and the J segment 9 bases; nucleotides outside the gene matches: 4.

The chain recombines TRBV20-1 with TRBJ1-1, with D unclear. Germline values: CDR1 DFQATT, CDR2 SNEGSKA (reference sequence). The CDR3 runs 13 residues. Deletions cut 3 bases from V and 0 bases from J, with 8 bases between. In DNA, the CDR3 is TGCAGTGCTAGTACCGTACTGAACACTGAAGCTTTCTTT. Residues: CSASTVLNTEAFF.